One and the same sample provided the 6 T cell receptor beta chains below, sequenced in a study of T cells in pancreatic ductal adenocarcinoma. No neoadjuvant therapy was given to the selected pancreatic ductal adenocarcinoma patients before their surgery. Clones were read by immunoSEQ multiplex PCR, and TCRdb kept only the in-frame ones, dropping some. Among around 100,000 clones, 90% to 95% were seen once, and the ten largest hold 3.1%. Sequencing used PBMCs. The origin of the receptors is a human donor with pancreatic ductal adenocarcinoma.

The CDR3 DNA is TGCAGCGTTGTGGATGACTCCCGGGTTCTGTTTTTT. It specifies CSVVDDSRVLFF. The chain employs TRBV29-1 and TRBJ1-4; the D is unclear. Germline CDR1 SQVTM, CDR2 ANQGSEA. V was shortened by 4 bases and J by 14 bases, with 17 bases between the two germline ends. CDR3 length: 12 residues. Together with reference TRBV29-1 and TRBJ1-4, the CDR3 gives the full variable domain: SAVISQKPSRDICQRGTSLTIQCQVDSQVTMMFWYRQQPGQSLTLIATANQGSEATYESGFVIDKFPISRPNLTFSTLTVSNMSPEDSSIYLCSVVDDSRVLFFGSGTQLSVL.

V gene TRBV5-1 combines with J gene TRBJ2-7; 10 nucleotides match TRBD1. Germline CDR1 SGHRS, CDR2 YFSETQ. The trim removed 3 bases at V and 2 bases at J, leaving 5 bases unmatched. The CDR3 consists of 15 residues. The CDR3 DNA sequence: TGCGCCAGCAGCTCGGCCGGGACAGGGGCCTACGAGCAGTACTTC. Translating gives CASSSAGTGAYEQYF. Using reference TRBV5-1 and TRBJ2-7 for the parts outside the CDR3, the full variable domain is KAGVTQTPRYLIKTRGQQVTLSCSPISGHRSVSWYQQTPGQGLQFLFEYFSETQRNKGNFPGRFSGRQFSNSRSEMNVSTLELGDSALYLCASSSAGTGAYEQYFGPGTRLTVT.

V is TRBV9 and J is TRBJ1-3; D call uncertain. V lost 4 bases and J 7 bases, leaving 6 bases between the germline ends. The CDR3 has 11 residues. The V gene's germline CDR1 is SGDLS and CDR2 YYNGEE. The CDR3 DNA is TGTGCCAGCAGCCGTTCTAACACCATATATTTT. Protein sequence: CASSRSNTIYF.

V and J are TRBV27 and TRBJ2-7, with a weak D call TRBD1 (5 bases). This CDR3 region has 13 residues. Germline loops: CDR1 MNHEY, CDR2 SMNVEV (reference sequence). V was cut by 10 bases and J by 3 bases, with 16 bases left in between. The DNA for the CDR3 is TGTGCCACCCAAGGTAGGGGTTTCTACGAGCAGTACTTC. As protein: CATQGRGFYEQYF.

This clone was seen a single time. The chain joins TRBV18 to TRBJ2-5, with 7 nucleotides matching TRBD2. Unmatched junction bases numbered 3, after V lost 2 bases and J lost 3 bases. CDR1 is KGHSH, CDR2 LQKENI, per germline. This CDR3 region has 14 residues. The CDR3 here is CASSPFAGEETQYF. CDR3 bases: TGTGCCAGCTCACCATTCGCGGGGGAAGAGACCCAGTACTTC. The full variable domain, completed using reference TRBV18 and TRBJ2-5, is NAGVMQNPRHLVRRRGQEARLRCSPMKGHSHVYWYRQLPEEGLKFMVYLQKENIIDESGMPKERFSAEFPKEGPSILRIQQVVRGDSAAYFCASSPFAGEETQYFGPGTRLLVL.

This chain joins TRBV28 and TRBJ2-7, with TRBD1 matching 9 bases. This CDR3 contains 14 residues. Trimming took 7 bases from V and 6 from J; bases not matched to a gene: 10. Looked up from germline, CDR1 is MDHEN and CDR2 is SYDVKM. The CDR3 nucleotides read TGTGCCAGCAAAGTCCCGGGACAGGGCGGCGAGCAGTACTTC. This encodes CASKVPGQGGEQYF.